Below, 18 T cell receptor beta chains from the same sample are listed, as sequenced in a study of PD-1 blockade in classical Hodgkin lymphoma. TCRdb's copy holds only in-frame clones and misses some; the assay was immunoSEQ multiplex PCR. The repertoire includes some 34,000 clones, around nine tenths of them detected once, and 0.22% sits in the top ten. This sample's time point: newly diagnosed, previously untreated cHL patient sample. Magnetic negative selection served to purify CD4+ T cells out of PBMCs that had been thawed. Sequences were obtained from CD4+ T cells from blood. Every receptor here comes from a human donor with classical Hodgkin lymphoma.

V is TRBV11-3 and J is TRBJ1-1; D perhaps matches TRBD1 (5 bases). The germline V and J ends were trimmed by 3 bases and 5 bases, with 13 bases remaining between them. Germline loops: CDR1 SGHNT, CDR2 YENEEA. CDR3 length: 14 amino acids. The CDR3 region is CASSLDTGNTEAFF. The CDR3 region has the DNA TGTGCCAGCAGCTTGGACACGGGGAATACTGAAGCTTTCTTT.

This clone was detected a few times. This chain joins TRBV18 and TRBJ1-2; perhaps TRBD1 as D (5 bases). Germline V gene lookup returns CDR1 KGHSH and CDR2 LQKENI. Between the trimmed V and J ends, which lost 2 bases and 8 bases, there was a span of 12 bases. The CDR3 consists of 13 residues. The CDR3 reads CASSPGQGAGYTF. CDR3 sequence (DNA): TGTGCCAGCTCACCAGGCCAGGGTGCCGGCTACACCTTC.

The CDR3 DNA follows: TGCGCCAGCAGCTTGGGACAGGGAGGCGAAACTAATGAAAAACTGTTTTTT. The encoded protein is CASSLGQGGETNEKLFF. V gene TRBV5-1 combines with J gene TRBJ1-4, with 7 nucleotides matching TRBD1. The CDR3 contains 17 residues. The V gene's germline CDR1 is SGHRS and CDR2 YFSETQ. Germline trimming cut 0 bases from V and 1 base from J; bases unmatched to any gene: 6.

The CDR3: CASSRPWREGGYTF. The CDR3 nucleotides read TGTGCCAGCAGTCGCCCCTGGAGGGAGGGTGGCTACACCTTC. J is TRBJ1-2 and V is TRBV6-6; D not certain. The CDR3 length is 14 residues. Trimming shortened V by 5 bases and J by 7 bases, and 17 bases separated the two germline ends. Germline V gene lookup returns CDR1 MNHNY and CDR2 SVGAGI (reference sequence).

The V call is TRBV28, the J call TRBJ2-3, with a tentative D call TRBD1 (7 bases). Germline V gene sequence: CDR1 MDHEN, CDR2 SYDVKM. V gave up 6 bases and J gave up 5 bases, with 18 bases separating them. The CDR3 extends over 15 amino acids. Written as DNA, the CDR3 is TGTGCCAGCAGCACGCTTGGAGGGGGCAGAGATACGCAGTATTTT. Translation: CASSTLGGGRDTQYF.

Written as DNA, the CDR3 is TGTGCCAGCAGTTGGGGACAGCCGAACACCGGGGAGCTGTTTTTT. This codes for CASSWGQPNTGELFF. The chain carries TRBV9 and TRBJ2-2; 7 nucleotides line up with TRBD1. Germline V gene data show CDR1 as SGDLS and CDR2 as YYNGEE. The CDR3 has 15 amino acids. Unmatched junction bases numbered 4, after V lost 5 bases and J lost 0 bases.

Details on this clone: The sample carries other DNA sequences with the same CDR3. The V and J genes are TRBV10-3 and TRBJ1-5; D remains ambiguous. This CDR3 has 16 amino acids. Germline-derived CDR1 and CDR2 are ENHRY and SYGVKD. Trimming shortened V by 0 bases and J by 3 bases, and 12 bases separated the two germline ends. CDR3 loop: CAISESSGRSNQPQHF. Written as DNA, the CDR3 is TGTGCCATCAGTGAGTCGTCAGGCAGGTCCAATCAGCCCCAGCATTTT.

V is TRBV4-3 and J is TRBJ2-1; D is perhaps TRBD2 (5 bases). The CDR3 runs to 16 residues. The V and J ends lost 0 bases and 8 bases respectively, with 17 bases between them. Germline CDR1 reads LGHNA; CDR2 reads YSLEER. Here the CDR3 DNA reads TGCGCCAGCAGCCAAGATTGGAGCGCTAGCCACTATGAGCAGTTCTTC. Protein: CASSQDWSASHYEQFF.

The CDR3 protein is CASSPSGQGVEPQHF. The CDR3 DNA is TGTGCCAGCTCACCAAGCGGACAGGGGGTCGAACCCCAGCATTTT. The V and J genes are TRBV18 and TRBJ1-5; 10 bases agree with TRBD1. V lost 2 bases and J lost 10; bases outside the gene matches: 8. The germline V gene has CDR1 KGHSH and CDR2 LQKENI. The CDR3 spans 15 residues.

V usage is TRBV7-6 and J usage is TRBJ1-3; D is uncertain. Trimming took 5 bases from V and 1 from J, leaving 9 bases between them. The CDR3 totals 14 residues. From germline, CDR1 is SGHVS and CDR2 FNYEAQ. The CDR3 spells CASSLGQSGNTIYF. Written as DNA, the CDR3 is TGTGCCAGCAGCCTAGGGCAATCTGGAAACACCATATATTTT.

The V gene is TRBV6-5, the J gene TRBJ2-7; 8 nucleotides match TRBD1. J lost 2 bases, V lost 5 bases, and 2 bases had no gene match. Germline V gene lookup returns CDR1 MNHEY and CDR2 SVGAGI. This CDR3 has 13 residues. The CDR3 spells CASSTTGAYEQYF. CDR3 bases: TGTGCCAGCAGTACGACAGGGGCCTACGAGCAGTACTTC.

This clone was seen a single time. CDR3 nucleotide sequence: TGCGCCAGCAGCTTGGACCAAGAGACCCAGTACTTC. Amino acid sequence: CASSLDQETQYF. This sequence joins TRBV5-1 and TRBJ2-5; D remains unclear. The CDR3 is made up of 12 amino acids. Per the germline V gene, CDR1 is SGHRS and CDR2 is YFSETQ. The V gene lost 0 bases and the J gene lost 0 bases, with 0 bases spanning the gap.

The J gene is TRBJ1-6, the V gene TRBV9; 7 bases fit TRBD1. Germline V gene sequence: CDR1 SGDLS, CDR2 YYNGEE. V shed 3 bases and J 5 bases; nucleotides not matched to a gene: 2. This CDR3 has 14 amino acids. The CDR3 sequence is CASSATGDNSPLHF. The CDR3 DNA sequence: TGTGCCAGCAGCGCCACAGGGGATAATTCACCCCTCCACTTT. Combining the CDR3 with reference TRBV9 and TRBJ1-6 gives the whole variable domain DSGVTQTPKHLITATGQRVTLRCSPRSGDLSVYWYQQSLDQGLQFLIQYYNGEERAKGNILERFSAQQFPDLHSELNLSSLELGDSALYFCASSATGDNSPLHFGNGTRLTVT.

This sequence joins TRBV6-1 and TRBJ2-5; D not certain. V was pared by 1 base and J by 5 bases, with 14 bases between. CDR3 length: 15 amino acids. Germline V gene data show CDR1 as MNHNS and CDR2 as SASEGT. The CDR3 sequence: CASSEGGQSRETQYF. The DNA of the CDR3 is TGTGCCAGCAGTGAAGGAGGCCAGAGTCGTGAGACCCAGTACTTC.

The CDR3 DNA is TGTGCCAGCGCATCAGGGGATGAGCAGTTCTTC. Translation gives CASASGDEQFF. V usage is TRBV18 and J usage is TRBJ2-1, with TRBD1 as a possible D gene (6 bases). The germline V gene has CDR1 KGHSH and CDR2 LQKENI. Trimming shortened V by 8 bases and J by 8 bases, and 10 bases separated the two germline ends. CDR3 length equals 11 residues.

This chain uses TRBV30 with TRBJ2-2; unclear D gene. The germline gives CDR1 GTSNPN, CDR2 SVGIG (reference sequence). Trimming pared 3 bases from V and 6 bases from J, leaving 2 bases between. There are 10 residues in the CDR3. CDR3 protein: CAWRAGELFF. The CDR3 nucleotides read TGTGCCTGGAGGGCCGGGGAGCTGTTTTTT.

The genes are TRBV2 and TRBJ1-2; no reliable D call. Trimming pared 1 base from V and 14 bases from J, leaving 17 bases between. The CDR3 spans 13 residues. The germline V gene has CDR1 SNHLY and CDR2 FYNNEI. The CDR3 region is CASSEGGRASYTF. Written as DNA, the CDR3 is TGTGCCAGCAGTGAAGGGGGTCGAGCGTCCTATACCTTC.

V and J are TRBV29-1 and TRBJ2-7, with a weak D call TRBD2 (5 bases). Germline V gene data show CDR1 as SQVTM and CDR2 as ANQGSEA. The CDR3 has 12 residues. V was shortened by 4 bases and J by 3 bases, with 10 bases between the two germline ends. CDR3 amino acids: CSVGLQSYEQYF. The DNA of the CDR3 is TGCAGCGTTGGACTACAGAGCTACGAGCAGTACTTC.